This is a list of T cell receptor beta chains from one sample in a study of neurological immune-mediated disorders. MiXCR, run by TCRdb on the 5' RACE reads, gives a single entry per CDR3 protein. The sample includes roughly 50,000 distinct CDR3 sequences, about 9.4% seen only once; the top ten take roughly 5%. Sequencing was performed on PBMCs. All receptors derive from a man aged 65-85 years with HTLV-1-associated myelopathy (HAM/TSP). The conserved cysteine and the conserved F or W are not part of the CDR3 here.

CDR3 protein,V gene
ASSPPQRMNTEAF,TRBV7-9
ASSPGPSFFPGQY,TRBV14
ASSLNRDRVEKLF,TRBV11-2
ASRSPGYRYT,TRBV6-5
ATNPQGEHSNQPQH,TRBV10-3
ASSRGSRNTGELF,TRBV7-8
ASSYYRRGETQY,TRBV6-5
ASSPLEEGEQY,TRBV3-1
SALRDTPRNEQF,TRBV20-1
ASSVDGQGRETQY,TRBV9
SARGGSGSSYEQY,TRBV20-1
SVSGNYEQY,TRBV20-1
ASSLDGGQPQH,TRBV7-2